A selection of T cell receptor beta chains follows, all from one sample in a study of naive CD8 T cells in extremely preterm neonates. TCRdb's table, derived via immunoSEQ multiplex PCR, lists solely in-frame clones and lacks some. The table has around 5,900 clones, around 98% seen once. The sample taken for sequencing was naive CD8+ T cells from blood. The receptors shown here come from a human donor in good health. Each CDR3 is given with its conserved first and last residue. A D gene is named only where the DNA matches it firmly. Clone size is shown for a subset of rows, as once, few, many or a class of expanded clone.

CDR3 protein,CDR3 DNA,D gene,clone size,V gene,J gene
CASSMGYQGNEQYF,TGTGCCAGTAGTATGGGCTACCAGGGAAACGAGCAGTACTTC,NA,NA,TRBV19,TRBJ2-7
CASSPLIRLDYGYTF,TGTGCCAGCAGTCCCTTAATCCGGCTAGACTATGGCTACACCTTC,NA,NA,TRBV2,TRBJ1-2
CASSLGQVAEAFF,TGTGCCAGTAGTCTAGGACAGGTGGCTGAAGCTTTCTTT,TRBD1,NA,TRBV19,TRBJ1-1
CASTGTHYEQYF,TGTGCCAGTACCGGGACTCACTACGAGCAGTACTTC,NA,NA,TRBV19,TRBJ2-7
CASSDDRGSNQPQHF,TGTGCCAGTAGTGACGACAGGGGTAGCAATCAGCCCCAGCATTTT,TRBD1,NA,TRBV19,TRBJ1-5
CASTWETGELFF,TGCGCCAGCACCTGGGAGACCGGGGAGCTGTTTTTT,NA,NA,TRBV5-1,TRBJ2-2
CTSSHLDRVVFGANVLTF,TGCACCAGCAGCCACCTCGACAGGGTAGTGTTTGGGGCCAACGTCCTGACTTTC,NA,NA,TRBV1,TRBJ2-6
CASSQVAGAPDTQYF,TGTGCCAGCAGCCAAGTAGCGGGAGCCCCAGATACGCAGTATTTT,TRBD2,NA,TRBV5-6,TRBJ2-3
CASSHLQGAEGDTQYF,TGTGCCAGCAGCCACCTACAGGGGGCGGAAGGAGATACGCAGTATTTT,TRBD1,NA,TRBV5-6,TRBJ2-3
CASSPTGTSGRHEQYF,TGTGCCAGCAGCCCTACCGGGACTAGCGGAAGGCACGAGCAGTACTTC,TRBD2,NA,TRBV7-8,TRBJ2-7
CASSQAGAGPGELFF,TGCGCCAGCAGCCAAGCGGGAGCTGGTCCCGGGGAGCTGTTTTTT,NA,NA,TRBV4-1,TRBJ2-2
CASSTWTGNYGYTF,TGTGCCAGTTCCACTTGGACGGGGAACTATGGCTACACCTTC,NA,NA,TRBV19,TRBJ1-2
CASSLSNRDNIQYF,TGTGCCAGCAGCTTATCTAACAGGGACAACATTCAGTACTTC,NA,NA,TRBV7-9,TRBJ2-4
CASSPGLAIINEQFF,TGTGCCAGCAGCCCGGGACTAGCGATAATAAATGAGCAGTTCTTC,TRBD2,NA,TRBV9,TRBJ2-1
CASRQGQGAGELFF,TGTGCCAGCAGACAGGGACAGGGCGCCGGGGAGCTGTTTTTT,TRBD1,NA,TRBV27,TRBJ2-2
CASSLQGSVGNTIYF,TGTGCCAGCAGCTTGCAGGGGTCCGTGGGAAACACCATATATTTT,NA,NA,TRBV5-6,TRBJ1-3
CASSLSRQETQYF,TGTGCCAGCAGCTTAAGCAGGCAAGAGACCCAGTACTTC,NA,NA,TRBV7-9,TRBJ2-5
CASSQDGVGDYRKGTDTQYF,TGCGCCAGCAGCCAAGACGGGGTGGGGGACTACAGGAAGGGCACAGATACGCAGTATTTT,TRBD2,NA,TRBV4-1,TRBJ2-3
CASSLIGGSYNEQFF,TGTGCCAGCAGCTTAATCGGCGGTTCCTACAATGAGCAGTTCTTC,NA,once,TRBV7-9,TRBJ2-1
CASSLPPVLVREGHDTQYF,TGTGCCAGCAGCTTACCCCCTGTTTTGGTGCGGGAGGGCCACGATACGCAGTATTTT,TRBD2,NA,TRBV7-9,TRBJ2-3
CASSGRGQETQYF,TGTGCCAGCAGTGGCAGGGGGCAAGAGACCCAGTACTTC,TRBD1,NA,TRBV2,TRBJ2-5
CASRTSSVAFF,TGTGCCAGTAGGACCTCCAGCGTAGCTTTCTTT,NA,NA,TRBV19,TRBJ1-1
CASMIGRNTEAFF,TGTGCCAGCATGATAGGGAGGAACACTGAAGCTTTCTTT,NA,NA,TRBV27,TRBJ1-1
CASSIYGGNTDTQYF,TGTGCCAGTAGTATTTATGGGGGGAACACAGATACGCAGTATTTT,NA,NA,TRBV19,TRBJ2-3
CANEVATQYF,TGTGCCAACGAGGTCGCTACGCAGTATTTT,NA,NA,TRBV11-2,TRBJ2-3
CASSLSSGYYEQYF,TGTGCCAGCAGCTTGTCAAGCGGTTACTACGAGCAGTACTTC,NA,NA,TRBV11-2,TRBJ2-7
CASRTGTSGSRSSRETQYF,TGTGCCAGCAGAACCGGGACTAGCGGGAGTCGATCTTCCCGAGAGACCCAGTACTTC,TRBD2,NA,TRBV6-4,TRBJ2-5